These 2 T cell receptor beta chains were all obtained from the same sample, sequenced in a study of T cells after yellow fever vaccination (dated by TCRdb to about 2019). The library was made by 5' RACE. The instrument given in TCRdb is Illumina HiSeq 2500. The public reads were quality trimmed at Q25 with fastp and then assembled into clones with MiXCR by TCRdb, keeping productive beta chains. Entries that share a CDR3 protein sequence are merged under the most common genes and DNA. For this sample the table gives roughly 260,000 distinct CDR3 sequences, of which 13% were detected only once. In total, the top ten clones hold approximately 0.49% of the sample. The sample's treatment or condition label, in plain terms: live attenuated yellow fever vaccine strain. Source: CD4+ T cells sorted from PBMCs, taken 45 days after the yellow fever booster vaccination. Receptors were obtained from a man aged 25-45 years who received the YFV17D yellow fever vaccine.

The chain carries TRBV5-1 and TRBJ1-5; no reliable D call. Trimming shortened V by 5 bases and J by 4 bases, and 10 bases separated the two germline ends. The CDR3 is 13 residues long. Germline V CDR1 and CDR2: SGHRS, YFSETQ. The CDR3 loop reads CASRAGANQPQHF. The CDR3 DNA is TGCGCCAGCAGGGCCGGCGCGAATCAGCCCCAGCATTTT. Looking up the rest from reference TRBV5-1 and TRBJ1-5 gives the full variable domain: KAGVTQTPRYLIKTRGQQVTLSCSPISGHRSVSWYQQTPGQGLQFLFEYFSETQRNKGNFPGRFSGRQFSNSRSEMNVSTLELGDSALYLCASRAGANQPQHFGDGTRLSIL.

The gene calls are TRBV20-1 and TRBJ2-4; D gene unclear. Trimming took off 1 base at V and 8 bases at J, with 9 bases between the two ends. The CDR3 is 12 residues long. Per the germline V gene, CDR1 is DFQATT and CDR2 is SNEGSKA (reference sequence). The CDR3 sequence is CSARAPGDIQYF. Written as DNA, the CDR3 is TGCAGTGCTAGAGCCCCTGGGGACATTCAGTACTTC.